The 10 T cell receptor beta chains in this list originate from one sample, sequenced in a study of CXCR3-negative and CXCR3-positive naive CD8 T cells. Study results and caveats: Higher TRB CDR3 hydrophobicity marked CXCR3-positive naive cells relative to CXCR3-negative naive cells.

Their antigens are not known. With UMI labels, 5' RACE was used to prepare the TRB cDNA libraries. Reanalyzing the 5' RACE reads, TCRdb keeps one entry per CDR3 protein, without DNA. Its clone listing holds 110,000 or so distinct CDR3 sequences. Sequenced sample: naive CXCR3+ CD8+ T cells from blood. Stated subset: CD45RO-CCR7+CD27+CD95- naive CD8+ T cells expressing CXCR3 (TNR3+). Every receptor here comes from a human donor in good health. Some clones in this sample may be carry-over from other donors' samples.

The chain combines TRBV19 with TRBJ1-1; TCRdb picks TRBD1, but there is no DNA to check that call. CDR1 and CDR2 from the germline V gene are LNHDA and SQIVND (reference sequence). CDR3 length: 15 amino acids. The CDR3 region is CASSPGSRGQLAAFF. The entire variable domain, with the rest obtained from reference TRBV19 and TRBJ1-1, is as follows: DGGITQSPKYLFRKEGQNVTLSCEQNLNHDAMYWYRQDPGQGLRLIYYSQIVNDFQKGDIAEGYSVSREKKESFPLTVTSAQKNPTAFYLCASSPGSRGQLAAFFGQGTRLTVV.

J is TRBJ2-2 and V is TRBV5-1. CDR1 is SGHRS and CDR2 is YFSETQ in the germline V gene. This CDR3 spans 16 amino acids. CDR3 sequence reads: CASSLDRTVNTGELFF.

The chain is built from TRBV28 and TRBJ2-3; the TCRdb call, TRBD2, lacks DNA for checking. This CDR3 comprises 15 residues. The germline CDR1 and CDR2 sequences are MDHEN and SYDVKM. The CDR3 sequence: CASSFSGGASDTQYF.

The V gene is TRBV7-2, the J gene TRBJ2-7; lacking DNA, the TRBD1 call made by TCRdb goes unchecked. Germline CDR1 SGHTA, CDR2 FQGNSA. This CDR3 contains 15 residues. The CDR3 region is CASSFAGPRVYEQYF.

The V gene is TRBV21-1, the J gene TRBJ2-7; TCRdb reports TRBD1, a call that lacks DNA to check it against. TRBV21-1 is annotated as a pseudogene. The CDR3 runs 13 residues. This chain's CDR3 is CASSATGAYEQYF.

The J gene is TRBJ1-1, the V gene TRBV19; as DNA is missing, the TRBD1 call by TCRdb cannot be tested. Germline V gene lookup returns CDR1 LNHDA and CDR2 SQIVND (reference sequence). The length of the CDR3 is 15 residues. CDR3 region: CASSIFPGSSTEAFF.

This chain connects TRBV9 to TRBJ2-1. The CDR3 sequence is 13 residues long. The germline V gene has CDR1 SGDLS and CDR2 YYNGEE. CDR3: CASSVATNGEQFF.

V and J are TRBV19 and TRBJ2-1. CDR1 and CDR2 (germline): LNHDA, SQIVND (reference sequence). This CDR3 spans 13 amino acids. CDR3 region: CASRGRAHNEQFF.

This chain links TRBV4-3 with TRBJ1-3. Germline CDR1 LGHNA, CDR2 YSLEER. The CDR3 loop spans 16 amino acids. CDR3 sequence: CASSQDITGTGNTIYF.

CDR3 protein: CASSLDGRAQYF. V is TRBV12-3 or TRBV12-4 and J is TRBJ2-3; TCRdb returns TRBD2, unconfirmable since there is no DNA. The CDR3 totals 12 residues.